These 26 T cell receptor beta chains share one sample of origin, sequenced in a study of Graves' ophthalmopathy and Graves' hyperthyroidism. RNA transcripts were the source from which TCR beta CDR3 regions were amplified. First-round RT-PCR employed HTBI primers, with a second-round multiplex PCR after it. TCRdb recomputed calls from the multiplex PCR reads with MiXCR, one row per CDR3 protein. The table has 200,000 to 250,000 distinct CDR3 sequences, around 42% seen once. Input material: peripheral blood. These receptors were obtained from an adult man with Graves' ophthalmopathy.

This clonotype was counted ten times or more. This rearrangement joins TRBV29-1 to TRBJ2-7; 8 nucleotides match TRBD1. CDR1 is SQVTM, CDR2 ANQGSEA, per germline. V gave up 1 base and J gave up 0 bases; unmatched junction bases: 8. The length of the CDR3 is 16 residues. In DNA, the CDR3 is TGCAGCGTTGAAGGGTGGACAGGGCTGAGCTCCTACGAGCAGTACTTC. It yields the protein CSVEGWTGLSSYEQYF.

This clonotype was detected only a few times. This rearrangement joins TRBV7-9 to TRBJ1-1; the D is unclear. Germline V gene sequence: CDR1 SEHNR, CDR2 FQNEAQ (reference sequence). The CDR3 spans 12 residues. Trimming pared 5 bases from V and 8 bases from J, leaving 12 bases between. CDR3 bases: TGTGCCAGCAGCCGAAAGATAAACGAAGCTTTCTTT. It is translated as CASSRKINEAFF.

This clonotype was observed a handful of times. The gene calls are TRBV12-3 or TRBV12-4 and TRBJ2-5; the D gene is possibly TRBD2 (5 bases). V was clipped by 5 bases and J by 5 bases, with 15 bases between them. This CDR3 has 14 residues. Here the CDR3 DNA reads TGTGCCAGCAGTGGGCACGGGGAAGGGGAGACCCAGTACTTC. Its translation is CASSGHGEGETQYF.

The table lists this clonotype with many counts. The chain uses TRBV25-1 and TRBJ1-6; D gene unclear. Germline V gene sequence: CDR1 MGHDK, CDR2 SYGVNS. V lost 1 base and J 3 bases, leaving 4 bases between the germline ends. The length of the CDR3 is 14 residues. The CDR3 bases are TGTGCCAGCAGTGAATCGATCTATAATTCACCCCTCCACTTT. Amino acid sequence: CASSESIYNSPLHF.

A remark on this clonotype: One end of the junction is discordant with germline, which a read error may explain. The chain recombines TRBV10-3 with TRBJ1-6; D is possibly TRBD1 (5 bases). The germline CDR1 and CDR2 sequences are ENHRY and SYGVKD. CDR3 size: 15 residues. The CDR3 loop reads CASSLSNRNDSPLHF. The CDR3, as DNA: TGTGCCAGCAGTTTATCGAACAGGAACGATTCACCCCTCCACTTT.

This clonotype was counted a single time. The junction and the germline gene differ at one end; a read error may be behind it. The chain links TRBV5-8 to TRBJ1-1; D perhaps matches TRBD1 (5 bases). Germline values: CDR1 SGHTS, CDR2 YDEGEE. The CDR3 is made up of 13 amino acids. Here the CDR3 reads CASRPGLVTEAFF. DNA of the CDR3: TGCGCCAGCAGGCCGGGACTAGTGACTGAAGCTTTCTTT.

The rearrangement uses TRBV7-2 and TRBJ2-5, with D uncertain. Germline V lookup: CDR1 SGHTA, CDR2 FQGNSA. V lost 4 bases, J lost 5 bases, and 11 bases lay in between. The CDR3 is 13 amino acids. The DNA for the CDR3 is TGTGCCAGCAGCTCGCTAGGACGGGAGACCCAGTACTTC. It is translated as CASSSLGRETQYF.

The chain combines TRBV7-6 with TRBJ1-3; 7 bases are shared with TRBD1. CDR1 is SGHVS, CDR2 FNYEAQ, per germline. The trim removed 5 bases at V and 4 bases at J, leaving 17 bases unmatched. The CDR3 has 18 amino acids. The CDR3 reads CASSASSRQGLGGNTIYF. In nucleotides, the CDR3 is TGTGCCAGCAGCGCAAGCTCTCGACAGGGTCTGGGAGGAAACACCATATATTTT.

This clonotype was recorded a few times. The V gene is TRBV5-1, the J gene TRBJ2-5; the D gene is possibly TRBD2 (6 bases). Germline V gene sequence: CDR1 SGHRS, CDR2 YFSETQ. With 0 bases removed from V and 5 bases from J, the gap between germline ends came to 14 bases. This CDR3 has 15 residues. Here the CDR3 reads CASSLADYPLETQYF. CDR3 coding DNA: TGCGCCAGCAGCTTGGCGGACTACCCTCTGGAGACCCAGTACTTC.

Turning to this clonotype: This may come from a read error, since a much larger clone is one base off. The CDR3 sequence is CASSFDGNQPQHF. CDR3 nucleotides: TGTGCCAGCAGCTTCGACGGGAATCAGCCCCAGCATTTT. The chain links TRBV7-9 to TRBJ1-5; no definite D call. With 3 bases removed from V and 4 bases from J, the gap between germline ends came to 7 bases. The V gene's germline CDR1 is SEHNR and CDR2 FQNEAQ (reference sequence). The CDR3 is made up of 13 amino acids.

V is TRBV11-2 and J is TRBJ1-1; maybe TRBD1 (5 bases). Per the germline V gene, CDR1 is SGHAT and CDR2 is FQNNGV. This CDR3 spans 12 amino acids. V lost 5 bases and J 10 bases, leaving 14 bases between the germline ends. The chain's CDR3 is CASSRDSGGAFF. CDR3 in DNA: TGTGCCAGCAGCCGCGACAGTGGGGGAGCTTTCTTT.

The chain recombines TRBV5-4 with TRBJ2-7, with D possibly matching TRBD2 (6 bases). This CDR3 region has 14 residues. Germline CDR1 SGHNT, CDR2 YYREEE (reference sequence). V lost 2 bases and J lost 4, with 13 bases in between. As DNA, the CDR3 is TGTGCCAGCAGCTTCCGGGACTTGACTTACGAGCAGTACTTC. Translating gives CASSFRDLTYEQYF.

The chain employs TRBV6-9 and TRBJ2-7; D may be TRBD1 (6 bases). Germline CDR1 MNHGY, CDR2 SVAAGI. V was shortened by 3 bases and J by 2 bases, with 8 bases between the two germline ends. This CDR3 has 13 amino acids. CDR3 sequence reads: CASSYAGAYEQYF. DNA for the CDR3: TGTGCCAGCAGTTACGCAGGGGCCTACGAGCAGTACTTC.

V and J are TRBV20-1 and TRBJ1-5, with a possible D match to TRBD1 (5 bases). The CDR3 runs to 14 residues. The V end was cut by 3 bases, the J end by 5 bases, with 14 bases between. Germline loops: CDR1 DFQATT, CDR2 SNEGSKA (reference sequence). The CDR3 DNA follows: TGCAGTGCTAGGATCGGGACGGGGGATCAGCCCCAGCATTTT. It yields the protein CSARIGTGDQPQHF.

The chain has TRBV7-8 and TRBJ2-7, with D tentatively TRBD1 (5 bases). With 5 bases removed from V and 3 bases from J, the gap between germline ends came to 20 bases. The CDR3 is 16 residues long. Germline values: CDR1 SGHVS, CDR2 FQNEAQ. CDR3 residues: CASSQDRHRYSYEQYF. The DNA for the CDR3 is TGTGCCAGCAGCCAAGATCGGCACAGGTACAGCTACGAGCAGTACTTC.

The chain links TRBV11-2 to TRBJ2-5; D might be TRBD1 or TRBD2, each matching 6 bases. This CDR3 region has 15 residues. V gave up 5 bases and J gave up 5 bases, with 18 bases separating them. Germline lookup yields CDR1 SGHAT and CDR2 FQNNGV. The CDR3 sequence is CASSLGWGAEETQYF. CDR3 sequence (DNA): TGTGCCAGCAGCCTTGGATGGGGGGCAGAGGAGACCCAGTACTTC.

The genes are TRBV11-3 and TRBJ2-5, with D possibly TRBD1 on 5 matching bases. This CDR3 comprises 15 residues. V lost 0 bases and J 4 bases, leaving 12 bases between the germline ends. Looked up from germline, CDR1 is SGHNT and CDR2 is YENEEA. CDR3 amino acids: CASSLDPAGSETQYF. CDR3 DNA sequence: TGTGCCAGCAGCTTAGATCCAGCAGGGTCAGAGACCCAGTACTTC. Together with reference TRBV11-3 and TRBJ2-5, the CDR3 gives the full variable domain: EAGVVQSPRYKIIEKKQPVAFWCNPISGHNTLYWYLQNLGQGPELLIRYENEEAVDDSQLPKDRFSAERLKGVDSTLKIQPAELGDSAVYLCASSLDPAGSETQYFGPGTRLLVL.

There are a few counts of this clonotype. Written as DNA, the CDR3 is TGCAGTGCAAGTCGACAGGCTGGGGACACTGAAGCTTTCTTT. This translates into CSASRQAGDTEAFF. The chain links TRBV20-1 to TRBJ1-1; tentatively, D is TRBD1 (6 bases). CDR3 size: 14 residues. CDR1 and CDR2 from the germline V gene are DFQATT and SNEGSKA (reference sequence). V lost 6 bases and J 3 bases, leaving 17 bases between the germline ends.

The J gene is TRBJ1-4, the V gene TRBV5-1, with D uncertain. V was pared by 0 bases and J by 4 bases, with 10 bases between. Germline V gives CDR1 SGHRS, CDR2 YFSETQ. This CDR3 is 15 amino acids long. CDR3 sequence reads: CASSLDPGVNEKLFF. Written as DNA, the CDR3 is TGCGCCAGCAGCTTGGATCCTGGGGTTAATGAAAAACTGTTTTTT.

This clonotype was counted a single time. This rearrangement joins TRBV10-1 to TRBJ2-7; D is perhaps TRBD2 (6 bases). This CDR3 is 15 amino acids long. Deletions cut 3 bases from V and 4 bases from J, with 16 bases between. Germline-derived CDR1 and CDR2 are WNHNN and SYGVQD (reference sequence). The CDR3 reads CASSDYRGDPYEQYF. CDR3 coding DNA: TGCGCCAGCAGTGATTATCGCGGGGATCCTTACGAGCAGTACTTC.

The chain carries TRBV2 and TRBJ1-3; 8 bases fit TRBD1. The CDR3 consists of 17 residues. V lost 3 bases, J lost 3 bases, and 10 bases stayed unmatched. The germline V gene has CDR1 SNHLY and CDR2 FYNNEI. The CDR3 loop reads CASSDALDRAGGNTIYF. CDR3 sequence (DNA): TGTGCCAGCAGTGACGCCCTGGACAGGGCCGGTGGAAACACCATATATTTT.

The chain's CDR3 is CASNMGQVHQPQHF. CDR3 nucleotide sequence: TGTGCCAGTAATATGGGACAGGTGCATCAGCCCCAGCATTTT. The chain joins TRBV19 to TRBJ1-5; 8 bases are shared with TRBD1. The germline gives CDR1 LNHDA, CDR2 SQIVND (reference sequence). The CDR3 runs to 14 residues. J lost 5 bases, V lost 7 bases, and 7 bases had no gene match.

This chain links TRBV5-1 with TRBJ1-2; TRBD1 matches at 10 bases. V lost 0 bases and J lost 6; bases outside the gene matches: 5. Germline V gene lookup returns CDR1 SGHRS and CDR2 YFSETQ. This CDR3 comprises 15 residues. CDR3 protein: CASSLEGQGRHGYTF. The CDR3 DNA reads as TGCGCCAGCAGCTTGGAGGGACAGGGGAGACATGGCTACACCTTC.

The CDR3 DNA sequence: TGCGCCAGCAGCCAGGGCAGGGACGGCTACACCTTC. This encodes CASSQGRDGYTF. The rearrangement uses TRBV4-1 and TRBJ1-2; D might be TRBD1 (5 bases). There are 12 residues in the CDR3. Between the trimmed V and J ends, which lost 3 bases and 8 bases, there was a span of 10 bases. Looked up from germline, CDR1 is MGHRA and CDR2 is YSYEKL.

This chain joins TRBV11-3 and TRBJ1-5, with D maybe TRBD1 (6 bases). The CDR3 consists of 17 residues. The V end lost 5 bases, the J end lost 0 bases, and 17 bases lay between the germline ends. Germline V gives CDR1 SGHNT, CDR2 YENEEA. CDR3 protein: CASSQGAGTLSNQPQHF. Written as DNA, the CDR3 is TGTGCCAGCAGCCAAGGTGCCGGGACACTTAGCAATCAGCCCCAGCATTTT.

The sample holds a few counts of this clonotype. The CDR3 coding sequence is TGCAGTGCAGAGCGAGGCAATCAGCCCCAGCATTTT. Translating gives CSAERGNQPQHF. The chain uses TRBV20-1 and TRBJ1-5; D not resolved. The CDR3 spans 12 residues. V was pared by 6 bases and J by 2 bases, with 8 bases between. Germline CDR1 DFQATT, CDR2 SNEGSKA (reference sequence).